The 10 T cell receptor beta chains given below trace back to one sample, sequenced in a study of neurological immune-mediated disorders. MiXCR was run by TCRdb on the 5' RACE reads, yielding one entry per CDR3 protein. The sample yields around 67,000 distinct CDR3 sequences, 4% to 6% seen once. The sample comprised PBMCs. The receptors come from a man between 18 and 35 years old with multiple sclerosis.

This clonotype appeared many times. The rearrangement uses TRBV6-1 and TRBJ1-1; 11 bases match TRBD1. This CDR3 region has 16 residues. Germline lookup yields CDR1 MNHNS and CDR2 SASEGT. With 6 bases clipped from V and 6 bases from J, the junction kept 12 bases outside the gene matches. The CDR3 spells CASSADRGRFDPEAFF. The CDR3 DNA reads as TGTGCCAGCAGCGCGGACAGGGGGCGCTTTGATCCTGAAGCTTTCTTT.

This clonotype occurred many times. The rearrangement uses TRBV7-2 and TRBJ1-4; D not certain. Germline V CDR1 and CDR2: SGHTA, FQGNSA. CDR3 length equals 15 residues. Trimming removed 2 bases at V and 7 bases at J, with 14 bases between. The CDR3 protein is CASSLTGSGGEKLFF. In DNA form, the CDR3 reads TGTGCCAGCAGCTTAACGGGGTCAGGAGGTGAAAAACTGTTTTTT.

This clonotype was observed many times. The chain recombines TRBV2 with TRBJ2-2; 10 bases agree with TRBD2. Per the germline V gene, CDR1 is SNHLY and CDR2 is FYNNEI. V lost 7 bases and J lost 1; bases outside the gene matches: 3. This CDR3 is 15 amino acids long. CDR3 nucleotide sequence: TGTGCCAGCAAGAGCGGGGGGGTGAACACCGGGGAGCTGTTTTTT. The encoded protein is CASKSGGVNTGELFF. The full variable domain, completed using reference TRBV2 and TRBJ2-2, is EPEVTQTPSHQVTQMGQEVILRCVPISNHLYFYWYRQILGQKVEFLVSFYNNEISEKSEIFDDQFSVERPDGSNFTLKIRSTKLEDSAMYFCASKSGGVNTGELFFGEGSRLTVL.

This clonotype was detected many times. This chain uses TRBV5-5 with TRBJ1-2; a weak D match, TRBD1 (6 bases). The V end lost 5 bases, the J end lost 4 bases, and 12 bases lay between the germline ends. Germline CDR1 reads SGHKS; CDR2 reads YYEKEE (reference sequence). CDR3 size: 13 residues. CDR3 amino acids: CASRPTGSYGYTF. In nucleotides, the CDR3 is TGTGCCAGCAGGCCGACAGGAAGCTATGGCTACACCTTC.

Details on this clonotype: Given a much more abundant clone one base away, this may be a read error. The chain links TRBV10-3 to TRBJ2-3; 7 bases are shared with TRBD2. This CDR3 is 13 amino acids long. Germline V gene lookup returns CDR1 ENHRY and CDR2 SYGVKD. The CDR3 sequence: CAINPGGTDTLYF. The DNA of the CDR3 is TGTGCCATCAACCCGGGAGGCACAGATACGCTGTATTTT.

In its sample, this clonotype was seen a few times. The chain joins TRBV29-1 to TRBJ2-1, with D possibly being TRBD1 (5 bases). Germline V gene lookup returns CDR1 SQVTM and CDR2 ANQGSEA. V was cut by 5 bases and J by 5 bases, with 10 bases left in between. The CDR3 contains 12 residues. The CDR3 spells CSVKGYHNEQFF. The CDR3 DNA reads TGCAGCGTTAAGGGGTACCACAATGAGCAGTTCTTC.

This clonotype was seen only a few times. A much larger clonotype is one base distant, so this may be a read error. The V call is TRBV10-3, the J call TRBJ2-3, with 8 positions matching TRBD1. After removal of 7 bases from V and 4 bases from J, the junction contained 7 bases not matched to a gene. The V gene's germline CDR1 is ENHRY and CDR2 SYGVKD. The CDR3 is 14 amino acids. CDR3 nucleotide sequence: TGTGCCATCAATCAGGGGGCTACACCAGATACGCAGTATTTT. Its protein is CAINQGATPDTQYF.

In its sample, this clonotype was seen many times. At one boundary the junction diverges from the germline segment, which might be a read error. The chain combines TRBV11-1 with TRBJ1-6; D is perhaps TRBD1 (6 bases). This CDR3 region has 14 residues. CDR1 and CDR2 (germline): SGHAT, FQDESV (reference sequence). DNA for the CDR3: TGTGCCAGCAGCCGAGGGGGTTTTGATTCACCCCTCAACTTT. The encoded protein is CASSRGGFDSPLNF.

This clonotype appeared many times. This rearrangement joins TRBV20-1 to TRBJ2-1; 10 nucleotides align to TRBD2. CDR3 length: 16 amino acids. Germline V gene lookup returns CDR1 DFQATT and CDR2 SNEGSKA (reference sequence). After removal of 3 bases from V and 6 bases from J, the junction contained 11 bases not matched to a gene. CDR3 loop: CSARDRAGGLSNEQFF. CDR3 DNA: TGCAGTGCTAGGGACCGAGCGGGGGGGCTGAGCAATGAGCAGTTCTTC.

This rearrangement joins TRBV5-6 to TRBJ1-2; 7 bases line up with TRBD1. The length of the CDR3 is 13 residues. J lost 8 bases, V lost 1 base, and 5 bases had no gene match. CDR1 is SGHDT and CDR2 is YYEEEE in the germline V gene. The DNA for the CDR3 is TGTGCCAGCAGCTTGACAGGGGCCGCAGGCTACACCTTC. As protein: CASSLTGAAGYTF.